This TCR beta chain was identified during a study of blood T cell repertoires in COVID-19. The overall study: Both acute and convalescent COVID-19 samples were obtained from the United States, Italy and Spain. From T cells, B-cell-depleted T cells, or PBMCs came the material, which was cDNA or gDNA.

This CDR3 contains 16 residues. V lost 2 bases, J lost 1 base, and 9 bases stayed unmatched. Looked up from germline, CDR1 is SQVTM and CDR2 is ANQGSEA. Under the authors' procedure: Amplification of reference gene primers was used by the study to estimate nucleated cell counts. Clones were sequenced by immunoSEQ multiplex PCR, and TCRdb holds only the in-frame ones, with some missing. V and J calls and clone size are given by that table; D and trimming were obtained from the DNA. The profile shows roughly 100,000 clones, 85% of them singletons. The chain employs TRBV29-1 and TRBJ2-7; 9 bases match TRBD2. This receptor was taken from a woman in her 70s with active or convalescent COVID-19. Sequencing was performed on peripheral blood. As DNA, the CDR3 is TGCAGCGTTGAAAGCCCTACTAGCGGGTCATCCTACGAGCAGTACTTC. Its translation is CSVESPTSGSSYEQYF.